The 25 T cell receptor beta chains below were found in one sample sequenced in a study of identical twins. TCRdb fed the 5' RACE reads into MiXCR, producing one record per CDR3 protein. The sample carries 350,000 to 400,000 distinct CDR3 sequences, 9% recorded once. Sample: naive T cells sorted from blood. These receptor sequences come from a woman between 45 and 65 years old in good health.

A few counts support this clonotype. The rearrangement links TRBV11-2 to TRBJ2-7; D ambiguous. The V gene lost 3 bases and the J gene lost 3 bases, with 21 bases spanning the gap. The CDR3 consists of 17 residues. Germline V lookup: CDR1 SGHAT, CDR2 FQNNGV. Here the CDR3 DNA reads TGTGCCAGCAGCTTTCGGTTTGGTTCCGCTTTTAACTACGAGCAGTACTTC. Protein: CASSFRFGSAFNYEQYF.

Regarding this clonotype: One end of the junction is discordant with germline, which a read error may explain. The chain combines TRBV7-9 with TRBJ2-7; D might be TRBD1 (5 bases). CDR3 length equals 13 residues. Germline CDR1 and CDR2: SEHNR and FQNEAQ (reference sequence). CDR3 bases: TGTGCCAGCAGCGCCAGACAGTCCTCCGAGCAGTACTTC. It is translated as CASSARQSSEQYF.

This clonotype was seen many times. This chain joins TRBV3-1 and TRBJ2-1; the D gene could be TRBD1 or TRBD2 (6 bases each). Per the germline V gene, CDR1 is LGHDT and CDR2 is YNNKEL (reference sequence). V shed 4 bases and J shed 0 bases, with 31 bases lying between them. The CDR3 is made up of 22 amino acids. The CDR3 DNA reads TGTGCCAGCAGCCCCACCGGGTTAGGGGGGCTTTCCCCCCACAGCTCCTACAATGAGCAGTTCTTC. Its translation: CASSPTGLGGLSPHSSYNEQFF.

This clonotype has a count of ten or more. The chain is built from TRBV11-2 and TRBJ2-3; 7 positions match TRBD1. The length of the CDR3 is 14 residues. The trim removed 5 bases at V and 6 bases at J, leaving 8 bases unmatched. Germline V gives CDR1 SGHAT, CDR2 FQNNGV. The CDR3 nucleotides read TGTGCCAGCAGCGCGCAGGGGGTCCAGGATACGCAGTATTTT. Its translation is CASSAQGVQDTQYF. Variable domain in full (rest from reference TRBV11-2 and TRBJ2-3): EAGVAQSPRYKIIEKRQSVAFWCNPISGHATLYWYQQILGQGPKLLIQFQNNGVVDDSQLPKDRFSAERLKGVDSTLKIQPAKLEDSAVYLCASSAQGVQDTQYFGPGTRLTVL.

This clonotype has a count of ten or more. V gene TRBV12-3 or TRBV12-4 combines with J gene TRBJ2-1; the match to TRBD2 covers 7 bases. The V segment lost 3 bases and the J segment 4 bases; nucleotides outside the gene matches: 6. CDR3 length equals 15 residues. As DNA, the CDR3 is TGTGCCAGCAGTTTGGCGGGAGAGACGTACAATGAGCAGTTCTTC. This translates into CASSLAGETYNEQFF.

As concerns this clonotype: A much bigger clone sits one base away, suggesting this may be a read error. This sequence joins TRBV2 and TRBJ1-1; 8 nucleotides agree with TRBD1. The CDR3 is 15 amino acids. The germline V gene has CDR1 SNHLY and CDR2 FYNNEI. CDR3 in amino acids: CASMGYSGQGPDAFF. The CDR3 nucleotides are TGTGCCAGCATGGGTTACTCTGGACAGGGACCTGACGCTTTCTTT.

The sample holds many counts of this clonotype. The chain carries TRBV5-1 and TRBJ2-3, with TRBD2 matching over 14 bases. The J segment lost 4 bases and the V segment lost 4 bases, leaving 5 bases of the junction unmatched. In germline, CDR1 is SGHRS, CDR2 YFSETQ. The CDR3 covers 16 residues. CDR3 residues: CASSGTSGSVADTQYF. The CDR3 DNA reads TGCGCCAGCAGCGGGACTAGCGGGAGTGTTGCAGATACGCAGTATTTT.

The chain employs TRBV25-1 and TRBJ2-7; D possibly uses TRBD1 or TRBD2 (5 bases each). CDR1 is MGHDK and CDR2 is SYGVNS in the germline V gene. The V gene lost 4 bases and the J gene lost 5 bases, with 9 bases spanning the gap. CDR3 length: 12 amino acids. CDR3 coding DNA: TGTGCCAGCAGTGTGAGGGGTGACGAGCAGTACGTC. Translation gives CASSVRGDEQYV.

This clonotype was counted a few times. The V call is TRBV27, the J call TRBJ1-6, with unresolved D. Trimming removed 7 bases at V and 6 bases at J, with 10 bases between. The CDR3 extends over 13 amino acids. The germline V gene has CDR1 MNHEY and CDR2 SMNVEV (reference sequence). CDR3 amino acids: CASTARTNSPLHF. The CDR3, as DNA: TGTGCCAGCACGGCAAGGACTAATTCACCCCTCCACTTT.

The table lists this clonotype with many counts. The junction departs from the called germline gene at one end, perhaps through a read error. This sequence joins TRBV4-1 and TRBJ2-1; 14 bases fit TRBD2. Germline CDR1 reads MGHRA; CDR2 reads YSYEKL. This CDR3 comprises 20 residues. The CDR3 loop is CASSQEGRLAGGSSYNEQFF. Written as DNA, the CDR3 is TGCGCCAGCAGTCAAGAGGGGAGACTAGCGGGAGGGAGCTCCTACAATGAGCAGTTCTTC.

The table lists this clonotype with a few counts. In nucleotides, the CDR3 is TGTGCCAGCAGCTTATCTGAGAGGGGTAGGGAGACCCAGTACTTC. Translating gives CASSLSERGRETQYF. The gene calls are TRBV11-2 and TRBJ2-5; D may correspond to TRBD1 or TRBD2 (5 bases each). Germline CDR1 SGHAT, CDR2 FQNNGV. V gave up 2 bases and J gave up 5 bases, with 15 bases separating them. CDR3 length equals 15 residues.

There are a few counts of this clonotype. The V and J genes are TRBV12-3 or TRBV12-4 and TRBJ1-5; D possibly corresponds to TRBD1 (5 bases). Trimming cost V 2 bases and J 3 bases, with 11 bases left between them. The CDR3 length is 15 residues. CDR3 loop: CASSLMGVDNQPQHF. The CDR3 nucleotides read TGTGCCAGCAGTTTAATGGGGGTAGACAATCAGCCCCAGCATTTT.

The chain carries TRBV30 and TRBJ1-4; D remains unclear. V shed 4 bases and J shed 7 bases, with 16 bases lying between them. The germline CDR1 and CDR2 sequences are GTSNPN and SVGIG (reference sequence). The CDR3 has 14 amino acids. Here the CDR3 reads CAWKRPTTTEKLFF. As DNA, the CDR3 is TGTGCCTGGAAGCGACCCACCACGACTGAAAAACTGTTTTTT. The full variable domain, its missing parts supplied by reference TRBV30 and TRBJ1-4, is SQTIHQWPATLVQPVGSPLSLECTVEGTSNPNLYWYRQAAGRGLQLLFYSVGIGQISSEVPQNLSASRPQDRQFILSSKKLLLSDSGFYLCAWKRPTTTEKLFFGSGTQLSVL.

The CDR3 here is CASSRGGGDYEQYV. The CDR3, as DNA: TGTGCCAGCTCCCGAGGTGGCGGTGATTACGAGCAGTACGTC. The genes are TRBV18 and TRBJ2-7; D remains ambiguous. Trimming pared 6 bases from V and 4 bases from J, leaving 16 bases between. CDR1 and CDR2 (germline): KGHSH, LQKENI. The CDR3 consists of 14 residues.

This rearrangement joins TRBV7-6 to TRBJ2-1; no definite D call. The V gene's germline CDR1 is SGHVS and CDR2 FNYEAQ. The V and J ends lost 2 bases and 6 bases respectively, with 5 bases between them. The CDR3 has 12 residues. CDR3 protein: CASSLYSNEQFF. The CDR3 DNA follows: TGTGCCAGCAGCTTATATAGCAATGAGCAGTTCTTC. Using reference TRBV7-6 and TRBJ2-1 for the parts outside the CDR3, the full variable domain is GAGVSQSPRYKVTKRGQDVALRCDPISGHVSLYWYRQALGQGPEFLTYFNYEAQQDKSGLPNDRFSAERPEGSISTLTIQRTEQRDSAMYRCASSLYSNEQFFGPGTRLTVL.

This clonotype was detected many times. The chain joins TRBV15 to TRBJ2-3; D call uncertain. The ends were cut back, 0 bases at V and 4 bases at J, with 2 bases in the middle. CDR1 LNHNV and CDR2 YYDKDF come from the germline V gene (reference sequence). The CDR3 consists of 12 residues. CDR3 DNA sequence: TGTGCCACCAGCAGAGAGTCAGATACGCAGTATTTT. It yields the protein CATSRESDTQYF. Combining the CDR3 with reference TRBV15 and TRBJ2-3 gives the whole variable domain DAMVIQNPRYQVTQFGKPVTLSCSQTLNHNVMYWYQQKSSQAPKLLFHYYDKDFNNEADTPDNFQSRRPNTSFCFLDIRSPGLGDTAMYLCATSRESDTQYFGPGTRLTVL.

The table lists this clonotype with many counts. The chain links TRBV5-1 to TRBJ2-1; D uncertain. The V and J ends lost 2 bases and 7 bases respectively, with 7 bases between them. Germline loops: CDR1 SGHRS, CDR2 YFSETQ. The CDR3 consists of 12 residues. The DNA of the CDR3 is TGCGCCAGCAGCTTTACTGGGAATGAGCAGTTCTTC. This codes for CASSFTGNEQFF.

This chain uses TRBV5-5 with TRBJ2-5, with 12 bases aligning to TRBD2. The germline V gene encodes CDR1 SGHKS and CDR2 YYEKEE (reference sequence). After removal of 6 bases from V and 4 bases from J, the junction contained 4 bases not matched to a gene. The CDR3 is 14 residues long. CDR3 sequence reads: CASNPGLAGETQYF. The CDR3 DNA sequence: TGTGCCAGCAACCCGGGACTAGCGGGAGAGACCCAGTACTTC.

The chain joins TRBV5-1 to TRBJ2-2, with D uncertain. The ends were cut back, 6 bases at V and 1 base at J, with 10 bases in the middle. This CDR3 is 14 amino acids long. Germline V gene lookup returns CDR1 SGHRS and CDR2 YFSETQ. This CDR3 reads CASTPPENTGELFF. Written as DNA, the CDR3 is TGCGCCAGCACCCCCCCAGAGAACACCGGGGAGCTGTTTTTT. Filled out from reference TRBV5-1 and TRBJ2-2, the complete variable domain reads KAGVTQTPRYLIKTRGQQVTLSCSPISGHRSVSWYQQTPGQGLQFLFEYFSETQRNKGNFPGRFSGRQFSNSRSEMNVSTLELGDSALYLCASTPPENTGELFFGEGSRLTVL.

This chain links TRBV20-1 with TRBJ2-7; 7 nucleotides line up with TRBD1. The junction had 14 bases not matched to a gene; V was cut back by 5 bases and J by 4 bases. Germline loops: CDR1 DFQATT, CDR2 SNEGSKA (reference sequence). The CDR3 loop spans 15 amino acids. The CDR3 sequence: CSALTGQDTPYEQYF. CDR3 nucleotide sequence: TGCAGTGCTTTAACCGGACAGGACACCCCATACGAGCAGTACTTC.

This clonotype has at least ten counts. The CDR3 loop is CASSLVGLAGVKYNEQFF. As DNA, the CDR3 is TGTGCCAGCAGCTTAGTTGGCCTAGCGGGAGTCAAGTACAATGAGCAGTTCTTC. J is TRBJ2-1 and V is TRBV7-9; 10 bases line up with TRBD2. With 1 base clipped from V and 4 bases from J, the junction kept 10 bases outside the gene matches. Germline V gene lookup returns CDR1 SEHNR and CDR2 FQNEAQ (reference sequence). This CDR3 has 18 residues.

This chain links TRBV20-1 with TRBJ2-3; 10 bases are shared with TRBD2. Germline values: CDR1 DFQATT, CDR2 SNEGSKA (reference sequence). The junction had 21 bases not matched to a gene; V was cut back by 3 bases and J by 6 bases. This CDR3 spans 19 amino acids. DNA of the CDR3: TGCAGTGCTAGCTCTAATGTTGGTAGCGGGAGGTTCTACTGGGATACGCAGTATTTT. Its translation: CSASSNVGSGRFYWDTQYF.

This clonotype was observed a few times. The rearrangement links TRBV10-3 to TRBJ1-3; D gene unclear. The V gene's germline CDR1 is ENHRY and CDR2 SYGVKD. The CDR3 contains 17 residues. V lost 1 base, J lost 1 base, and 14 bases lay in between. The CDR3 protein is CAISEFGAAGSGNTIYF. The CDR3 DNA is TGTGCCATCAGTGAGTTTGGCGCCGCGGGGTCTGGAAACACCATATATTTT.

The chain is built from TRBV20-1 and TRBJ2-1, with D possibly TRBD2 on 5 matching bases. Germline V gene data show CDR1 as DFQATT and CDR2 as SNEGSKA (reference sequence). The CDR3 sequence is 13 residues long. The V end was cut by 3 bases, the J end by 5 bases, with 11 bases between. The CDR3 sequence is CSASRGRNNEQFF. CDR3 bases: TGCAGTGCTAGTCGGGGAAGAAACAATGAGCAGTTCTTC.

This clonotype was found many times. The CDR3 coding sequence is TGCGCCAGCAGCTTGGAATTCGAGGATACGCAGTATTTT. This sequence encodes CASSLEFEDTQYF. The chain joins TRBV5-1 to TRBJ2-3, with D uncertain. The CDR3 spans 13 residues. Germline assignment: CDR1 SGHRS and CDR2 YFSETQ. V was trimmed by 0 bases and J by 6 bases, leaving 8 bases between them.